A selection of T cell receptor beta chains follows, all from one sample in a study of T-cell memory formation after mild COVID-19. In TCRdb, the 5' RACE reads were re-called with MiXCR into one record per CDR3 protein. This table holds 110,000 to 150,000 distinct CDR3 sequences, more than 13% found once. The sample comprised PBMCs or a T cell subset sorted from them (not recorded which). All receptors come from an adult woman who had mild COVID-19 (a few samples of this study predate the infection). Cell type and time point are not known. CDR3s include the opening cysteine and the closing phenylalanine or tryptophan. Fields, in order: clone size, D gene, V gene, J gene, CDR3 protein, CDR3 DNA. The D gene is left open where the match is weak. Rows may omit the clone size; those that give it use once, few, many or a size class.

clone size: few; D gene: TRBD2; V gene: TRBV29-1; J gene: TRBJ2-7; CDR3 protein: CSVGGGSTYEQYF; CDR3 DNA: TGCAGCGTTGGGGGGGGTTCCACCTACGAGCAGTACTTC
clone size: -; D gene: -; V gene: TRBV29-1; J gene: TRBJ2-7; CDR3 protein: CSVDSGDYEQYF; CDR3 DNA: TGCAGCGTTGATTCAGGGGACTACGAGCAGTACTTC
clone size: -; D gene: -; V gene: TRBV12-3/TRBV12-4; J gene: TRBJ2-1; CDR3 protein: CASSFEAPGSYNEQFF; CDR3 DNA: TGTGCCAGCAGTTTCGAAGCACCTGGTTCCTACAATGAGCAGTTCTTC
clone size: few; D gene: TRBD1; V gene: TRBV25-1; J gene: TRBJ2-7; CDR3 protein: CASSARDSSSYEQYF; CDR3 DNA: TGTGCCAGCAGTGCCCGGGACAGTAGCTCCTACGAGCAGTACTTC
clone size: -; D gene: -; V gene: TRBV7-9; J gene: TRBJ2-5; CDR3 protein: CASSLFGKEETQYF; CDR3 DNA: TGTGCCAGCAGCTTATTCGGCAAGGAAGAGACCCAGTACTTC
clone size: many; D gene: TRBD1; V gene: TRBV5-1; J gene: TRBJ2-1; CDR3 protein: CASSLDRGSYNEQFF; CDR3 DNA: TGCGCCAGCAGCTTGGACAGGGGTTCCTACAATGAGCAGTTCTTC
clone size: once; D gene: TRBD1; V gene: TRBV10-1; J gene: TRBJ2-7; CDR3 protein: CASSESPVAGGHEQYF; CDR3 DNA: TGCGCCAGCAGTGAGTCGCCAGTGGCAGGGGGCCACGAGCAGTACTTC
clone size: few; D gene: -; V gene: TRBV12-3/TRBV12-4; J gene: TRBJ1-5; CDR3 protein: CASSLEDHSNQPQHF; CDR3 DNA: TGTGCCAGCAGCCTCGAAGATCATAGCAATCAGCCCCAGCATTTT
clone size: many; D gene: -; V gene: TRBV6-5; J gene: TRBJ1-2; CDR3 protein: CASSYVGSYGYTF; CDR3 DNA: TGTGCCAGCAGTTACGTGGGGTCCTATGGCTACACCTTC
clone size: -; D gene: -; V gene: TRBV5-5; J gene: TRBJ1-5; CDR3 protein: CASSLAGQFSNQPQHF; CDR3 DNA: TGTGCCAGCAGCTTGGCAGGACAGTTCAGCAATCAGCCCCAGCATTTT
clone size: many; D gene: -; V gene: TRBV6-5; J gene: TRBJ2-1; CDR3 protein: CASSSQGPLYNEQFF; CDR3 DNA: TGTGCCAGCAGTTCCCAAGGACCGTTATACAATGAGCAGTTCTTC
clone size: -; D gene: -; V gene: TRBV7-9; J gene: TRBJ1-1; CDR3 protein: CASSLDGGVTEAFF; CDR3 DNA: TGTGCCAGCAGCTTAGATGGAGGGGTCACTGAAGCTTTCTTT
clone size: many; D gene: TRBD2; V gene: TRBV7-6; J gene: TRBJ2-7; CDR3 protein: CASSLIVLAGLTISYEQYF; CDR3 DNA: TGTGCCAGCAGCTTAATTGTCCTAGCGGGGCTTACTATTTCCTACGAGCAGTACTTC
clone size: few; D gene: TRBD2; V gene: TRBV12-3/TRBV12-4; J gene: TRBJ2-3; CDR3 protein: CASSSSGGAVDTQYF; CDR3 DNA: TGTGCCAGCAGTTCAAGCGGGGGGGCGGTAGATACGCAGTATTTT
clone size: many; D gene: -; V gene: TRBV5-1; J gene: TRBJ1-1; CDR3 protein: CASSLGVTVVPEAFF; CDR3 DNA: TGCGCCAGCAGCTTGGGCGTTACGGTTGTCCCTGAAGCTTTCTTT
clone size: few; D gene: TRBD2; V gene: TRBV12-3/TRBV12-4; J gene: TRBJ2-1; CDR3 protein: CASSLVAGEYYNEQFF; CDR3 DNA: TGTGCCAGCAGTTTGGTAGCGGGGGAATATTACAATGAGCAGTTCTTC
clone size: few; D gene: -; V gene: TRBV6-5; J gene: TRBJ1-2; CDR3 protein: CASSYEGEGSGYTF; CDR3 DNA: TGTGCCAGCAGTTACGAAGGGGAAGGCAGCGGCTACACCTTC
clone size: few; D gene: -; V gene: TRBV6-1; J gene: TRBJ1-5; CDR3 protein: CASIGTVGPRGQPQHF; CDR3 DNA: TGTGCCAGCATTGGGACCGTAGGGCCGAGGGGTCAGCCCCAGCATTTT
clone size: -; D gene: TRBD1; V gene: TRBV5-1; J gene: TRBJ2-7; CDR3 protein: CASSLGGQGALEQYF; CDR3 DNA: TGCGCCAGCAGCTTGGGGGGGCAGGGGGCCCTCGAGCAGTACTTC
clone size: -; D gene: -; V gene: TRBV7-6; J gene: TRBJ2-1; CDR3 protein: CASSSAGEQFF; CDR3 DNA: TGTGCCAGCAGCTCCGCGGGGGAGCAGTTCTTC